The clone carrying this T cell receptor (beta chain) came up many times. Amplification of TCR beta CDR3 regions was performed using RNA transcripts as template. TCR CDR3 underwent first-round RT-PCR with the HTBI primer set. TCRdb ran MiXCR on the multiplex PCR reads and lists one entry per CDR3 protein. The table shows around 380,000 distinct CDR3 sequences, with 13% occurring only once. This entry is derived from a study of T cells in Graves' hyperthyroidism and ophthalmopathy. Study at large: Initial diagnosis, before any treatment, was when peripheral blood was collected.

Diagnosis rested on symptoms, serum thyroxine and TRAb, thyroid ultrasound, and orbital computed tomography. This receptor was obtained from a man aged 25-40 years with Graves' hyperthyroidism that later progressed to Graves' ophthalmopathy. The specimen sequenced was blood.

CDR3 sequence reads: CSARTGGNTEAFF. CDR3 nucleotides: TGCAGTGCTCGGACAGGGGGAAACACTGAAGCTTTCTTT. The chain carries TRBV20-1 and TRBJ1-1, with TRBD1 matching over 10 bases. Looked up from germline, CDR1 is DFQATT and CDR2 is SNEGSKA (reference sequence). J was trimmed by 2 bases and V by 5 bases; bases with no gene match: 2. The CDR3 totals 13 residues.